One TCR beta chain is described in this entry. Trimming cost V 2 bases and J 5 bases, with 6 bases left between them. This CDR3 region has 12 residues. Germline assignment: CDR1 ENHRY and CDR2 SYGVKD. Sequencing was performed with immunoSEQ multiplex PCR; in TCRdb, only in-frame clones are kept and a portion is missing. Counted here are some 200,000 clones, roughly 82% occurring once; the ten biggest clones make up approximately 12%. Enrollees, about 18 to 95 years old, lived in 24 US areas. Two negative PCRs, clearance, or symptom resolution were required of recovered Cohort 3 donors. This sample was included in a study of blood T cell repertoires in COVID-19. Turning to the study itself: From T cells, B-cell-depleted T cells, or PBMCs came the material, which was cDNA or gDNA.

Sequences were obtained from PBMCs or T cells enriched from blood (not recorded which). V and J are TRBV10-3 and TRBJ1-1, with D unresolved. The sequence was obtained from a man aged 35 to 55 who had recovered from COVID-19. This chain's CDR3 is CAISERDTEAFF. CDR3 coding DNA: TGTGCCATCAGTGAGCGGGATACTGAAGCTTTCTTT.